A single sample gave rise to the 8 T cell receptor beta chains below, sequenced in a study of monozygotic twins with cystic fibrosis. Produced via immunoSEQ multiplex PCR; TCRdb's table is partial and in-frame only. The table includes 25,000 to 35,000 clones, roughly 80% detected once. Sequenced material: blood. Every receptor here comes from a girl aged 2 to 9 with cystic fibrosis.

This chain joins TRBV27 and TRBJ1-5; 7 nucleotides agree with TRBD1. The V segment lost 4 bases and the J segment 5 bases; nucleotides outside the gene matches: 2. This CDR3 has 13 amino acids. Germline V CDR1 and CDR2: MNHEY, SMNVEV (reference sequence). The CDR3 DNA follows: TGTGCCAGCAGTTATCAGGGGGATCAGCCCCAGCATTTT. Translation: CASSYQGDQPQHF.

The V and J genes are TRBV5-4 and TRBJ2-7; TRBD2 might be the D (6 bases). The V end lost 0 bases, the J end lost 3 bases, and 13 bases lay between the germline ends. The germline gives CDR1 SGHNT, CDR2 YYREEE (reference sequence). This CDR3 contains 15 residues. The chain's CDR3 is CASSLDGTLFYEQYF. CDR3 in DNA: TGTGCCAGCAGCTTGGACGGGACTCTATTCTACGAGCAGTACTTC. Looking up the rest from reference TRBV5-4 and TRBJ2-7 gives the full variable domain: ETGVTQSPTHLIKTRGQQVTLRCSSQSGHNTVSWYQQALGQGPQFIFQYYREEENGRGNFPPRFSGLQFPNYSSELNVNALELDDSALYLCASSLDGTLFYEQYFGPGTRLTVT.

Comments on this clone: An end of the junction does not agree with germline; a read error may underlie this. V is TRBV6-1 and J is TRBJ1-1; possible D gene TRBD1, 6 bases. The CDR3 runs 11 residues. Germline lookup yields CDR1 MNHNS and CDR2 SASEGT. The CDR3 DNA sequence: TGTGCCAGCAGTCAACGGGACAAATATAAGTTT. It yields the protein CASSQRDKYKF.

The J gene is TRBJ1-5, the V gene TRBV28, with 10 bases fitting TRBD1. Germline V CDR1 and CDR2: MDHEN, SYDVKM. J was trimmed by 11 bases and V by 2 bases; bases with no gene match: 12. CDR3 length: 16 amino acids. The CDR3 sequence: CASSLRQGAGLEAQHF. The CDR3 DNA sequence: TGTGCCAGCAGTTTACGACAGGGGGCCGGGCTCGAGGCCCAGCATTTT.

The chain links TRBV19 to TRBJ1-2; 7 nucleotides align to TRBD1. Trimming removed 7 bases from V and 4 bases from J; junction bases left unmatched: 12. The CDR3 consists of 15 residues. The germline CDR1 and CDR2 sequences are LNHDA and SQIVND (reference sequence). This CDR3 reads CASNLREGASYGYTF. The CDR3 DNA sequence: TGTGCCAGTAACCTAAGAGAGGGGGCAAGCTATGGCTACACCTTC.

This clone was seen only once. This rearrangement joins TRBV9 to TRBJ1-1, with D possibly TRBD1 on 6 matching bases. The CDR3 extends over 18 amino acids. V lost 0 bases and J lost 5, with 23 bases in between. CDR1 and CDR2 (germline): SGDLS, YYNGEE. The CDR3 DNA reads as TGTGCCAGCAGCGTAGGCATTTTACAGGGAGGAGGAGAAACTGAAGCTTTCTTT. It specifies CASSVGILQGGGETEAFF.

This clone appeared once. This chain connects TRBV18 to TRBJ1-1; D not resolved. The CDR3 length is 12 residues. Looked up from germline, CDR1 is KGHSH and CDR2 is LQKENI. Trimming took off 4 bases at V and 2 bases at J, with 5 bases between the two ends. CDR3 bases: TGTGCCAGCTCACGGCCCAACACTGAAGCTTTCTTT. As protein: CASSRPNTEAFF.

The chain has TRBV4-1 and TRBJ1-5; D ambiguous. The V end was cut by 1 base, the J end by 4 bases, with 11 bases between. Germline CDR1 reads MGHRA; CDR2 reads YSYEKL. The CDR3 loop spans 15 amino acids. CDR3 amino acids: CASSQVQTVNQPQHF. The CDR3 coding sequence is TGCGCCAGCAGCCAAGTTCAGACCGTTAATCAGCCCCAGCATTTT.